This T cell receptor beta chain came from a study of blood T cell repertoires in COVID-19. Looking at the study overall: From T cells, B-cell-depleted T cells, or PBMCs came the material, which was cDNA or gDNA.

In the authors' workflow: Scientists estimated how many nucleated cells there were by amplifying reference gene primers. Profiling relied on immunoSEQ multiplex PCR, and the TCRdb table lists in-frame clones only, not all of them. The V and J calls and clone size were taken over from that table, and D and trimming were inferred from the DNA. The data hold roughly 53,000 clones, with 87% observed a single time. V lost 1 base to trimming and J lost 7 bases; unmatched junction nucleotides: 3. The CDR3 length is 13 residues. The germline V gene encodes CDR1 SGHTA and CDR2 FQGTGA. The chain carries TRBV7-3 and TRBJ2-7, with 8 positions matching TRBD1. Sequenced material: peripheral blood. The TCR originated in a woman older than 75 with COVID-19, enrolled during active disease. CDR3 DNA sequence: TGTGCCAGCAGCTTAATGACAGGGGAAGAGCAGTACTTC. Residues: CASSLMTGEEQYF.